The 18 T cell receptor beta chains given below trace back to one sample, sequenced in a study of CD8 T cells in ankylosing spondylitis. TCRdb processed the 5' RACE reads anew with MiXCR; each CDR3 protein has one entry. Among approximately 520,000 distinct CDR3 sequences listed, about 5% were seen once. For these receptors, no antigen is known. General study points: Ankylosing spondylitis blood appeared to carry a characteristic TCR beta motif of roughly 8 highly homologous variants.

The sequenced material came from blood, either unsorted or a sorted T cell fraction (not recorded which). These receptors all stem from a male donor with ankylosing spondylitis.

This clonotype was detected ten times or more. CDR3 sequence (DNA): TGCGCCAGCAGCCACCGGGGCGAGAATTCACCCCTCCACTTT. It specifies CASSHRGENSPLHF. The chain employs TRBV4-3 and TRBJ1-6; D might be TRBD1 (5 bases). The CDR3 consists of 14 residues. Between the trimmed V and J ends, which lost 3 bases and 7 bases, there was a span of 10 bases. CDR1 and CDR2 from the germline V gene are LGHNA and YSLEER.

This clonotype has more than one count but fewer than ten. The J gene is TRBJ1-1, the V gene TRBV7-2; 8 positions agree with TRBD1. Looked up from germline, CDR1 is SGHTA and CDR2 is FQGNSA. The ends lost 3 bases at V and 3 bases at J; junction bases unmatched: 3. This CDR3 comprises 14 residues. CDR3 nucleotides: TGTGCCAGCAGCTTCCGACAGGGGTACACTGAAGCTTTCTTT. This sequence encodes CASSFRQGYTEAFF.

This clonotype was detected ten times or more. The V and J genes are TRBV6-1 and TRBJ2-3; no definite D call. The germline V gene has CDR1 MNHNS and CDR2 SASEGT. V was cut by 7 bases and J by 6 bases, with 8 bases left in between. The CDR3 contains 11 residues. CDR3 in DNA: TGTGCCAGCAAAATTGGGGATACGCAGTATTTT. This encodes CASKIGDTQYF.

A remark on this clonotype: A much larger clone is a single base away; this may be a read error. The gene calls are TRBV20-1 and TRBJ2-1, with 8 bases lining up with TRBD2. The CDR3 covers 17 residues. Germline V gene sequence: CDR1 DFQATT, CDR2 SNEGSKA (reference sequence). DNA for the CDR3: TGCTGTGCCCCCAGAGGATTAGCGGGAAGATTCTACAATGAGCAGTTCTTC. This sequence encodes CCAPRGLAGRFYNEQFF.

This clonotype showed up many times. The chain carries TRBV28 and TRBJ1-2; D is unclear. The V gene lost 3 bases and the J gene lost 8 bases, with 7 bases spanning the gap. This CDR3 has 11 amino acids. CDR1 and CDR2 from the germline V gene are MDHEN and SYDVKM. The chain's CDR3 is CASSFQHGYTF. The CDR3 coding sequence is TGTGCCAGCAGTTTCCAACACGGCTACACCTTC.

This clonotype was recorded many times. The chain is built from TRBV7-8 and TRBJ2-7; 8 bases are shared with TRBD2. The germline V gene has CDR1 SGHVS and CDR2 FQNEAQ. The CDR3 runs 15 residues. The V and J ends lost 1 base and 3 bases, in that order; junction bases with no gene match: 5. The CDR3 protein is CASSLGIAGIYEQYF. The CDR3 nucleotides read TGTGCCAGCAGCTTAGGGATAGCGGGAATCTACGAGCAGTACTTC.

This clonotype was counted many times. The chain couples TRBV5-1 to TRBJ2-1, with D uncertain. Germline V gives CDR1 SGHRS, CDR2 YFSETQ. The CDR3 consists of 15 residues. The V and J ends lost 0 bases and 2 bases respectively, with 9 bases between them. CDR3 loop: CASSLASSTYNEQFF. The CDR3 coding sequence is TGCGCCAGCAGCTTGGCCTCGAGTACCTACAATGAGCAGTTCTTC.

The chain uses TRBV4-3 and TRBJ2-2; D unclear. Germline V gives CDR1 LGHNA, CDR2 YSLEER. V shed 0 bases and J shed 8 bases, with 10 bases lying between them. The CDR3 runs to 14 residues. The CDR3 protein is CASSQDIFSGELFF. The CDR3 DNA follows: TGCGCCAGCAGCCAAGACATCTTCTCGGGGGAGCTGTTTTTT.

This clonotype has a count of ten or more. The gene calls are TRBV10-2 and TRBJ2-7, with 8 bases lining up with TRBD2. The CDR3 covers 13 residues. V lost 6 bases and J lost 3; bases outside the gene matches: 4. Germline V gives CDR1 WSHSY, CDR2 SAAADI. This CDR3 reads CASSEREFYEQYF. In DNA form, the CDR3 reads TGCGCCAGCAGCGAGCGGGAGTTCTACGAGCAGTACTTC.

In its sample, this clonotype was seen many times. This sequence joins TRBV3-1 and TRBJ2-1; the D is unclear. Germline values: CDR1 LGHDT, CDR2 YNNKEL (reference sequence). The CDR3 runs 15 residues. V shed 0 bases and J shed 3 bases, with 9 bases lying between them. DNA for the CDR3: TGTGCCAGCAGCCAAGATTTCCAGAACTACAATGAGCAGTTCTTC. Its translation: CASSQDFQNYNEQFF.

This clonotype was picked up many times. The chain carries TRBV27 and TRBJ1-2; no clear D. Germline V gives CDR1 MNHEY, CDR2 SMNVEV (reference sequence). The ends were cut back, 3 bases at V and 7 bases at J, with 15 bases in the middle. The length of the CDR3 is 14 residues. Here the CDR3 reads CASSLLGRDGGYTF. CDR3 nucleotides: TGTGCCAGCAGTTTGCTTGGGAGGGATGGTGGCTACACCTTC.

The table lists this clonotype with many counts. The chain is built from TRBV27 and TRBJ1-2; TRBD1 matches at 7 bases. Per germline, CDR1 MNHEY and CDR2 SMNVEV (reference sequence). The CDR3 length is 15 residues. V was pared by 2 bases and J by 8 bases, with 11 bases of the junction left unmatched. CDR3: CASSLRGPGIYGYTF. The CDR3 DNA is TGTGCCAGCAGTTTAAGGGGGCCGGGAATATACGGCTACACCTTC.

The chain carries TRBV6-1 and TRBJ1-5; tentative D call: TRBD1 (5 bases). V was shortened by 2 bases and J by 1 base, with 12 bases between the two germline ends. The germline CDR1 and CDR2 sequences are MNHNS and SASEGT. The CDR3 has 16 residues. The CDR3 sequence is CASSEYRGMSNQPQHF. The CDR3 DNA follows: TGTGCCAGCAGTGAATATCGGGGGATGAGCAATCAGCCCCAGCATTTT.

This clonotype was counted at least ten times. CDR3 in amino acids: CSARDGYTF. DNA for the CDR3: TGCAGTGCTAGAGATGGCTACACCTTC. This rearrangement joins TRBV20-1 to TRBJ1-2; D call uncertain. From germline, CDR1 is DFQATT and CDR2 SNEGSKA (reference sequence). Trimming cost V 0 bases and J 7 bases, with 0 bases left between them. The CDR3 is made up of 9 amino acids.

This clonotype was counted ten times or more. The CDR3 nucleotides read TGCAGTGCTAGGGATCCGGGGGGCACAGATACGCAGTATTTT. Translated: CSARDPGGTDTQYF. The chain has TRBV20-1 and TRBJ2-3; TRBD2 is a possible D gene (6 bases). Trimming took 3 bases from V and 1 from J, leaving 11 bases between them. The CDR3 is 14 amino acids. Per the germline V gene, CDR1 is DFQATT and CDR2 is SNEGSKA (reference sequence).

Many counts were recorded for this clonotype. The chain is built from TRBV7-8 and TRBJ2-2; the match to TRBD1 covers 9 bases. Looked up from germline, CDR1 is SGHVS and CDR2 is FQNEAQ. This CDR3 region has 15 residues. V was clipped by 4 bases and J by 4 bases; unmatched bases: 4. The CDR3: CASSSQGAITGELFF. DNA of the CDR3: TGTGCCAGCAGCTCACAGGGGGCTATCACCGGGGAGCTGTTTTTT.

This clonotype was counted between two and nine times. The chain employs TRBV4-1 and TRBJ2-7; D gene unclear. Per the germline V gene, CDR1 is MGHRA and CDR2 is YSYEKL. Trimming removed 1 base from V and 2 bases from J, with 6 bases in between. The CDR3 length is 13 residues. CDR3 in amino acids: CASSQVPTYEQYF. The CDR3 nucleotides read TGCGCCAGCAGCCAAGTCCCCACCTACGAGCAGTACTTC.

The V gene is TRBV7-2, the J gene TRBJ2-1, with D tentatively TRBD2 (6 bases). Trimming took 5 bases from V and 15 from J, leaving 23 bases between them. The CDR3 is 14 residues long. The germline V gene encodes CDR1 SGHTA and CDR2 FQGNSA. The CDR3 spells CASSRDRTTNLRFF. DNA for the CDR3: TGTGCCAGCAGCCGGGACCGGACTACCAACCTGCGGTTCTTC.